This record concerns one T cell receptor (beta chain) sequence. This clone's antigen is unknown. To prepare the library, 5' RACE was applied. Each TCR library was prepared from 3,000 to 4,500 ng of total RNA. cDNA was synthesized with SMARTScribe reverse transcriptase in eight separate reactions per sample. During cDNA synthesis, unique molecular identifiers containing a 6-nucleotide sample barcode were introduced by template switching. TCRalpha and TCRbeta cDNA was amplified by two nested PCRs of about 15 and 9 cycles, with bead purification after each PCR. Before amplification, the cDNA was treated with uracil DNA-glycosylase and purified using the QIAquick PCR purification kit. The second PCR added Illumina TruSeq-compatible adapters along with sample-specific barcodes. TapeStation and Qubit were used to check library quality and concentration, and 4.5 to 6 ng of each library was pooled. Pooled libraries were sequenced on an Illumina HiSeq2500 single-index Rapid Run with 2 x 100 bp reads and custom sequencing primers. Turning to the authors' computational methods: MiGEC version 1.2.6 was used for UMI-based consensus assembly to correct PCR and sequencing errors. V(D)J alignment, clonotype assembly and CDR3 extraction were performed with MiXCR version 2.1.1. Gene usage, clonotype sharing and MAIT/NKT TCR abundance were normalised by analysing the top 1000, 10 000 and 20 000 clonotypes per sample. Diversity was computed as the inverse Simpson index with the vegan R package after downsampling to 27 000 UMIs. Paired Mann-Whitney U tests were applied to discordant twin pairs, and Benjamini-Hochberg correction was used for multiple testing. Following TCRdb reprocessing, every CDR3 protein sequence forms one entry, and DNA is not provided. These V and J calls derive from TCRdb rather than the authors' analysis. The sample table on file contains 150,000 to 200,000 distinct CDR3 sequences. The ten largest clones capture 2% to 3% of the sample.

From each donor, a roughly 2.6 ml peripheral blood sample was collected into PAXgene tubes and stored at -80 degrees C. Without any T cell sorting, total RNA was extracted from whole blood using the PAXgene blood miRNA kit on an automated QIAcube. Deep TCRalpha and TCRbeta repertoire profiling with unique molecular barcoding was performed on peripheral blood of monozygotic twin pairs concordant or discordant for inflammatory bowel disease. Smoking habits were recorded for all twin pairs, and individuals were classified as current, former or never smokers. The data were obtained in a study of monozygotic twins with inflammatory bowel disease (dated 2019 in TCRdb). About the investigation overall: A total of some 30 monozygotic twin pairs were included in the full study, comprising nine German pairs (four IBD-concordant, five IBD-discordant) and 19 IBD-discordant Danish pairs. Within discordant pairs, disease-associated traits were sought mainly by comparing IBD patients with their genetically identical healthy co-twins. Each individual had, on average, about 151 000 unique TCRalpha sequences and 181 000 unique TCRbeta sequences available for analysis.

Paper-wide results and their limitations: Compared with healthy twins, IBD patients had fewer clonotypes in common with other individuals, a difference most pronounced in patients showing signs of disease activity. TCRbeta repertoire diversity, by inverse Simpson index, was decreased in IBD patients compared with their healthy co-twins. Distinction between different T cell subtypes could not be achieved in the analysis. Repertoire similarity did not differ between concordant and discordant twins, possibly due to limited statistical power. The results gave no support for a single strong signal or clonotype linked to IBD. Because patients were on differing immunosuppressive treatments, the repertoires may have picked up extra background noise and inter-individual variability.

The CDR3 spans 13 residues, from the cysteine through the phenylalanine. DNA was not recorded. CDR1 and CDR2 were assigned from the germline V gene as MNHNS and SASEGT. Source material: blood. Recombination linked TRBV6-1 to TRBJ1-3; checking the TCRdb D call of TRBD1 is not possible without DNA. The receptor was derived from a human donor with ulcerative colitis or Crohn's disease, or a healthy co-twin of an affected twin (not recorded which). The CDR3 reads CAGRGDLGNTIYF.